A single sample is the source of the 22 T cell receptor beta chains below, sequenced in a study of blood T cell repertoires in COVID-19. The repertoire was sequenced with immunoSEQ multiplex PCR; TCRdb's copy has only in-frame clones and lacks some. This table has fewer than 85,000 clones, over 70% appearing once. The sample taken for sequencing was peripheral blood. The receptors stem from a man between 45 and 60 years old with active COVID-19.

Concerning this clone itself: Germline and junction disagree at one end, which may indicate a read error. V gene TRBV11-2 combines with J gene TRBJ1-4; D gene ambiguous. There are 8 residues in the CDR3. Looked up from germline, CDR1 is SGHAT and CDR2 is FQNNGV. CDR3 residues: CASSLSRF. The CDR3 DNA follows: TGTGCCAGCAGCTTAAGCCGTTTT.

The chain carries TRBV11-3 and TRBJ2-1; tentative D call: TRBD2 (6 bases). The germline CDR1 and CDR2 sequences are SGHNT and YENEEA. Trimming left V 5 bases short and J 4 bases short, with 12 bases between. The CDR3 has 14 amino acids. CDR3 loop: CASSAGRTYNEQFF. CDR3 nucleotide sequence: TGTGCCAGCAGCGCGGGACGGACTTACAATGAGCAGTTCTTC.

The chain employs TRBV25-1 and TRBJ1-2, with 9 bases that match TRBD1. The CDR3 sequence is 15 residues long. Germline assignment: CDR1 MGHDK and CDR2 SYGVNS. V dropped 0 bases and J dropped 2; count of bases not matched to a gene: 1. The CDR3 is CASSEYGQGNYGYTF. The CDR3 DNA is TGTGCCAGCAGTGAATACGGACAGGGGAACTATGGCTACACCTTC.

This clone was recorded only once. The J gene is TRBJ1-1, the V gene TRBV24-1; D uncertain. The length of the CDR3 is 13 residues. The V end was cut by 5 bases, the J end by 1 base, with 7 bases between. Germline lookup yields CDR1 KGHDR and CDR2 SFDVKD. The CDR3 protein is CATSVERNTEAFF. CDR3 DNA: TGTGCCACCAGTGTGGAGAGGAACACTGAAGCTTTCTTT.

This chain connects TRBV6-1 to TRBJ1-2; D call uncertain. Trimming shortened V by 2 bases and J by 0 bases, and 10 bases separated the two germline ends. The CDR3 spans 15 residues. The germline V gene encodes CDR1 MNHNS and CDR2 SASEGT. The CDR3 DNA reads TGTGCCAGCAGTGAAAGAGGGAGTGCTAACTATGGCTACACCTTC. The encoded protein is CASSERGSANYGYTF.

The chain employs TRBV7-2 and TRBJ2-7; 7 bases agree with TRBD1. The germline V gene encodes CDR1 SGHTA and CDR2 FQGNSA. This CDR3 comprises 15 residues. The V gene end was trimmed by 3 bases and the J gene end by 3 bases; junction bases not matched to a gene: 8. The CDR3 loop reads CASSFPGQPFYEQYF. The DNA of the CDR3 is TGTGCCAGCAGCTTTCCGGGACAGCCCTTCTACGAGCAGTACTTC.

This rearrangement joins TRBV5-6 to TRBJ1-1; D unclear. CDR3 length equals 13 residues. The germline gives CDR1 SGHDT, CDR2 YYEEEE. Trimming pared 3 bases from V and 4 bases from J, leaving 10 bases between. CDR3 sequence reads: CASSSPRGTEAFF. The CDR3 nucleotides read TGTGCCAGCAGCTCCCCACGCGGCACTGAAGCTTTCTTT.

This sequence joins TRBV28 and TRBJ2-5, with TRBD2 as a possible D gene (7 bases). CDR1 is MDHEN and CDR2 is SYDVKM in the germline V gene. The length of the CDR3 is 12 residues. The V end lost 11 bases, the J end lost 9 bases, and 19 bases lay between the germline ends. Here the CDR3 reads CAAARGQLAQYF. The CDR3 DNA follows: TGTGCCGCGGCGCGGGGGCAGTTGGCCCAGTACTTC.

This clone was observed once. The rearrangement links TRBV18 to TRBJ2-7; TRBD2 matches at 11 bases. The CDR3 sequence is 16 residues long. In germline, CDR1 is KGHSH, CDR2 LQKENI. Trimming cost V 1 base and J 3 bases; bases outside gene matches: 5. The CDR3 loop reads CASSPQGLAGGYEQYF. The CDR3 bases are TGTGCCAGCTCACCACAGGGGCTAGCGGGAGGCTACGAGCAGTACTTC.

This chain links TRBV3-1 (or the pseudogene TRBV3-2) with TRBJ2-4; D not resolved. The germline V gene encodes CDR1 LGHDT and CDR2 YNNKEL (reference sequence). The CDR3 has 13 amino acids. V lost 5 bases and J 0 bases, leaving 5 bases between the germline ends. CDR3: CASSSLAKNIQYF. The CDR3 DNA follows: TGTGCCAGCAGCTCTCTAGCCAAAAACATTCAGTACTTC.

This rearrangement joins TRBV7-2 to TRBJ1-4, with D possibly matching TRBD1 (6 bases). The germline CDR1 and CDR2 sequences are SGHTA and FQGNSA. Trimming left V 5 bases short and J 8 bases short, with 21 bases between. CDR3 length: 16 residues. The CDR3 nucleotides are TGTGCCAGCAGCCGGGGACACCGTATCGGGGTGGAAAAACTGTTTTTT. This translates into CASSRGHRIGVEKLFF.

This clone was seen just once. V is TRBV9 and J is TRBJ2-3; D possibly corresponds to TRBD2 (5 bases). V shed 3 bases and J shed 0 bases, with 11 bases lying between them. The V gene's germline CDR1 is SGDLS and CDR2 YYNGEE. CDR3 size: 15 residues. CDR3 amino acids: CASSGEDFSTDTQYF. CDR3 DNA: TGTGCCAGCAGCGGAGAGGACTTTAGCACAGATACGCAGTATTTT.

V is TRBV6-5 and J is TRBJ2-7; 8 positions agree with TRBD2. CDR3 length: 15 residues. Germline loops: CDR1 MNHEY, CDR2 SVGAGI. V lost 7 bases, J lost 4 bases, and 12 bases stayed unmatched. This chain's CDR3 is CASTPSGSGLYEQYF. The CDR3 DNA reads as TGTGCCAGCACCCCAAGCGGGAGCGGATTATACGAGCAGTACTTC.

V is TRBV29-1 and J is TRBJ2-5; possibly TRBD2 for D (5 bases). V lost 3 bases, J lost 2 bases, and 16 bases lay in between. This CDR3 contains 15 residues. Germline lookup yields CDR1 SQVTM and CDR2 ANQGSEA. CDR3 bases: TGCAGCGTTGACCCGCTAGCTGGCACACAAGAGACCCAGTACTTC. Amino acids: CSVDPLAGTQETQYF.

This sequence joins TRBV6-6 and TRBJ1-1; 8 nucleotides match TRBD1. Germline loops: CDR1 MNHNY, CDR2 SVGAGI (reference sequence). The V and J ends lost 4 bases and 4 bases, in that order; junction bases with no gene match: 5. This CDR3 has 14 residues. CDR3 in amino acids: CASSSRTGGTEAFF. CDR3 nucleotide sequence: TGTGCCAGCAGTTCTCGTACAGGGGGCACTGAAGCTTTCTTT.

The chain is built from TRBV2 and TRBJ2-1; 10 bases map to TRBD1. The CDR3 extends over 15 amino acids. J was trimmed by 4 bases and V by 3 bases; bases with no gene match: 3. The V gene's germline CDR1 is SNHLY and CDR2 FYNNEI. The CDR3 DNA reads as TGTGCCAGCAGTGATTTGGGACAGGGGTACAATGAGCAGTTCTTC. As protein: CASSDLGQGYNEQFF. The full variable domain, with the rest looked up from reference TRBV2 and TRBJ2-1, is EPEVTQTPSHQVTQMGQEVILRCVPISNHLYFYWYRQILGQKVEFLVSFYNNEISEKSEIFDDQFSVERPDGSNFTLKIRSTKLEDSAMYFCASSDLGQGYNEQFFGPGTRLTVL.

For the CDR3, the DNA is TGTGCCAGCAGCTTAGATAGGGGAGGATGGTGGTCCAAAAACATTCAGTACTTC. Translated, it gives CASSLDRGGWWSKNIQYF. The chain uses TRBV7-2 and TRBJ2-4, with D possibly being TRBD2 (6 bases). Deletions cut 1 base from V and 2 bases from J, with 18 bases between. In germline, CDR1 is SGHTA, CDR2 FQGNSA. There are 18 residues in the CDR3.

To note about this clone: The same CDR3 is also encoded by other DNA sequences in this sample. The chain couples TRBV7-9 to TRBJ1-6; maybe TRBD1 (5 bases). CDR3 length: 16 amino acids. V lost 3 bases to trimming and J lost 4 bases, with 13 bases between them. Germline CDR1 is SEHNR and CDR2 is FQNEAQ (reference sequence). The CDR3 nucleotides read TGTGCCAGCAGCTTGGGGCAGGGCTTTTATAATTCACCCCTCCACTTT. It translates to CASSLGQGFYNSPLHF.

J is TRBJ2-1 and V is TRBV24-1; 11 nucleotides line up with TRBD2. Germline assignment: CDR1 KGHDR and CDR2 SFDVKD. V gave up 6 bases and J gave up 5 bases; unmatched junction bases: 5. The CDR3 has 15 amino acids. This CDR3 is CATSPSGRNHNEQFF. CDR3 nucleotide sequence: TGTGCCACCAGTCCTAGCGGGAGGAACCACAATGAGCAGTTCTTC.

CDR3 loop: CATSRDLWGQDTDTQYF. The CDR3 coding sequence is TGTGCCACCAGCAGAGATTTATGGGGACAGGACACAGATACGCAGTATTTT. The chain is built from TRBV15 and TRBJ2-3; 8 nucleotides line up with TRBD1. The V gene end was trimmed by 0 bases and the J gene end by 2 bases; junction bases not matched to a gene: 7. CDR3 length: 17 residues. Germline V lookup: CDR1 LNHNV, CDR2 YYDKDF (reference sequence).

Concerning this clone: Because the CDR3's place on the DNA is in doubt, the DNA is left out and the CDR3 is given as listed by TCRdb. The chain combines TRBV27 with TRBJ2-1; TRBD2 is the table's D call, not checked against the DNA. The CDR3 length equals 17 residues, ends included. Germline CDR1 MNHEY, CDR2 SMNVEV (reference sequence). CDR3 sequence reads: CASSSSLLARYGGEQFF.

The chain's CDR3 is CASAGAGGVYKQYF. In DNA, the CDR3 is TGTGCCAGTGCAGGGGCGGGGGGCGTCTATAAGCAGTACTTC. This rearrangement joins TRBV25-1 to TRBJ2-7; 8 bases are shared with TRBD2. The CDR3 covers 14 residues. The V and J ends lost 9 bases and 8 bases, in that order; junction bases with no gene match: 15. Per the germline V gene, CDR1 is MGHDK and CDR2 is SYGVNS.